The TCR beta chain described here comes from a study of CD8 T cells in ankylosing spondylitis. General study findings and limits: Prior literature has documented some motif variants in synovial fluid and blood from reactive arthritis. Clones linked to disease, bearing a CD8+ phenotype, were relatively rare in peripheral blood. A motif in TCR beta, a set of roughly eight highly homologous variants, appeared characteristic of ankylosing spondylitis blood. The clones that were linked to disease were reported to be significantly enriched in matched synovial fluid samples from ankylosing spondylitis patients.

Regarding this clonotype: The antigen remains unidentified.

Germline CDR1 reads SSHAT; CDR2 reads FNYEAQ (reference sequence). Trimming removed 5 bases at V and 5 bases at J, with 15 bases between. CDR3 length equals 14 residues. Quantitative 5'-RACE was performed with molecular barcodes, and it yielded the TCR beta libraries. TCRdb ran MiXCR on the 5' RACE reads and lists one entry per CDR3 protein. This sample has over 400,000 distinct CDR3 sequences, with 25% to 30% found just once. Sequenced sample: blood, either unsorted or a sorted T cell fraction (not recorded which). The sequence was obtained from a male donor with ankylosing spondylitis. This chain links TRBV7-7 with TRBJ2-5; D remains unclear. CDR3 loop: CASSPSAAGETQYF. CDR3 nucleotide sequence: TGTGCCAGCAGCCCGTCCGCCGCCGGGGAGACCCAGTACTTC.